The entry below gives a single T cell receptor (beta chain) sequence along with its context. Individuals aged about 18 to 95 years were recruited from 24 US areas. These data belong to a study of blood T cell repertoires in COVID-19. Overall study: The United States, Italy and Spain supplied acute and convalescent COVID-19 samples. The cDNA or gDNA used as material had been derived from T cells, B-cell-depleted T cells, or PBMCs.

Data came from immunoSEQ multiplex PCR; TCRdb stores just in-frame clones and leaves some out. The sample has a few hundred thousand clones, about 88% seen once. Sequencing input: PBMCs or T cells enriched from blood (not recorded which). This sequence originates from a man younger than 45 with acute COVID-19.

CDR3 loop: CASSWGDNSPLHF. For the CDR3, the DNA is TGTGCCAGCAGTTGGGGGGATAATTCACCCCTCCACTTT. The chain uses TRBV25-1 and TRBJ1-6; perhaps TRBD1 as D (5 bases). The V and J ends lost 5 bases and 5 bases respectively, with 7 bases between them. Germline values: CDR1 MGHDK, CDR2 SYGVNS. This CDR3 spans 13 amino acids.